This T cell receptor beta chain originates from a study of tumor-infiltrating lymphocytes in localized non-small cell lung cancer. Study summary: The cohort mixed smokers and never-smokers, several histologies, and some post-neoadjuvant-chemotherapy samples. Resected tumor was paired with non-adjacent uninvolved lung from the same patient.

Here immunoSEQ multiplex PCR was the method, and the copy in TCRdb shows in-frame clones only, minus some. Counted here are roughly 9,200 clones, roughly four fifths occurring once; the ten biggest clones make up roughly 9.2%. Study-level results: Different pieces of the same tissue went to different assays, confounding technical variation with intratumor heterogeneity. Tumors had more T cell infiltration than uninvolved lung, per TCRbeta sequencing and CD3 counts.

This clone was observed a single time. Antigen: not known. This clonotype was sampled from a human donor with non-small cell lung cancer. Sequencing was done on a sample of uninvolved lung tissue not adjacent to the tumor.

The CDR3 here is CASSVDVRADNEQFF. CDR3 sequence (DNA): TGTGCCAGCAGCGTAGATGTGAGGGCCGACAATGAGCAGTTCTTC. This chain connects TRBV9 to TRBJ2-1; TRBD2 is a possible D gene (5 bases). CDR3 length equals 15 residues. V gave up 0 bases and J gave up 5 bases, with 12 bases separating them. Germline V gene lookup returns CDR1 SGDLS and CDR2 YYNGEE.